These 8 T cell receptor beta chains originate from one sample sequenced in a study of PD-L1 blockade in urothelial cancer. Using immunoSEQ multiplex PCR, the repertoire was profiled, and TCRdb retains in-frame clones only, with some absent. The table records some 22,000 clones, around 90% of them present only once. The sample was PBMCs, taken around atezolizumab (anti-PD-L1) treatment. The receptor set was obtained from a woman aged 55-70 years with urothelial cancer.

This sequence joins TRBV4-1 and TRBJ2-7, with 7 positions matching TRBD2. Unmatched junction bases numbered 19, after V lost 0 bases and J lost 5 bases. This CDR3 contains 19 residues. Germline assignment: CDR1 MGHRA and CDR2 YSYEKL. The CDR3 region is CASSQDQPGGYPPNDEQYF. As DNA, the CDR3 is TGCGCCAGCAGCCAAGACCAACCCGGGGGGTACCCCCCCAACGACGAGCAGTACTTC.

In DNA, the CDR3 is TGTGCCATCAGCTCGACTAGCGGGAGCACAGATACGCAGTATTTT. Amino acid sequence: CAISSTSGSTDTQYF. This chain links TRBV10-3 with TRBJ2-3, with 10 positions matching TRBD2. Germline V gene sequence: CDR1 ENHRY, CDR2 SYGVKD. J gave up 0 bases and V 6 bases, and 3 bases lay outside the gene matches. The CDR3 contains 15 residues.

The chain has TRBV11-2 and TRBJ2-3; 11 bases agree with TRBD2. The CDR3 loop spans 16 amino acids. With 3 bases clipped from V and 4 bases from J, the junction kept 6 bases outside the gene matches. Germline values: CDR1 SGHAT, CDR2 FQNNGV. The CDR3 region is CASSFLAGGFADTQYF. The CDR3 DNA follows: TGTGCCAGCAGCTTTCTAGCGGGAGGTTTCGCAGATACGCAGTATTTT. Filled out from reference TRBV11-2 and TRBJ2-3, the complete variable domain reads EAGVAQSPRYKIIEKRQSVAFWCNPISGHATLYWYQQILGQGPKLLIQFQNNGVVDDSQLPKDRFSAERLKGVDSTLKIQPAKLEDSAVYLCASSFLAGGFADTQYFGPGTRLTVL.

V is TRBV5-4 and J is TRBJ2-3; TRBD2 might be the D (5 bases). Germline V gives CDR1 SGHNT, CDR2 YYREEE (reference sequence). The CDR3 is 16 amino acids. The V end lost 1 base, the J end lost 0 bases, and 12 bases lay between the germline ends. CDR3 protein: CASSLMGAGSTDTQYF. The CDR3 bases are TGTGCCAGCAGCTTGATGGGCGCGGGCAGCACAGATACGCAGTATTTT.

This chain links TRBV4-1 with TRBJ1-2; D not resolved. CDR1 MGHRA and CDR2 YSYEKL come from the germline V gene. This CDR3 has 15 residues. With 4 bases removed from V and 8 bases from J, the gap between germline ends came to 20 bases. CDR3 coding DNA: TGCGCCAGCAGCCCCATAGAGGGAATAGAGCAGGGCTACACCTTC. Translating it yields CASSPIEGIEQGYTF.

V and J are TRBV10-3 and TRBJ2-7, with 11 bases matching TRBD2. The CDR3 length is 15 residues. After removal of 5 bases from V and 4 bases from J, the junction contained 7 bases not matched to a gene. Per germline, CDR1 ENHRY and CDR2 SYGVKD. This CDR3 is CAISLAGGPVYEQYF. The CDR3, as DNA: TGTGCCATCAGTTTAGCGGGAGGGCCCGTATACGAGCAGTACTTC.

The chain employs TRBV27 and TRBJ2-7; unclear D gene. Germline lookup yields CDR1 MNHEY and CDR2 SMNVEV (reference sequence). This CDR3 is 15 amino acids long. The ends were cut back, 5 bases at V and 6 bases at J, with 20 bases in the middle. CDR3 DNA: TGTGCCAGCAGTCCCCTAAGCGAAGTGCGGTCCGAGCAGTACTTC. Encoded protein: CASSPLSEVRSEQYF.

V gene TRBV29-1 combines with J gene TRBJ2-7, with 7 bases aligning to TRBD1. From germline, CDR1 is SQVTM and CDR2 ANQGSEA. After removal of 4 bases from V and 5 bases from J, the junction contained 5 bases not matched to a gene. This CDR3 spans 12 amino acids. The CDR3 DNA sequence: TGCAGCGTTGCGATAGGGGGCGACGAGCAGTACTTC. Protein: CSVAIGGDEQYF.